This T cell receptor (beta chain) originates from a study of beta chain features in type 1 diabetes. Across the study: The patients were much like the healthy donors in age, gender and cell yields. Cells sorted and examined across all samples totaled approximately 110 million. Points from the study as a whole: Any HLA effect on TCRB rearrangement was left unresolved by small sub-analyses. Researchers report that Type 1 diabetes patients had moderately but significantly shorter TCRB CDR3s across all four CD4+ subsets.

Every bit of the isolated RNA underwent reverse transcription, so sequencing read expressed TCRB transcripts. Assay used: immunoSEQ multiplex PCR; TCRdb lists only in-frame clones, some missing. The table lists roughly 140,000 clones, about 7% of them singletons. This clone appeared many times. Its antigen is currently unknown. V shed 7 bases and J shed 3 bases, with 7 bases lying between them. CDR1 and CDR2 (germline): MNHEY, SMNVEV (reference sequence). CDR3 length: 11 residues. This rearrangement joins TRBV27 to TRBJ2-7; D is uncertain. Sequenced: central memory CD4+ T cells from blood. The sequence was collected from a woman between 25 and 40 years old in good health. The CDR3 region is CASTYLYEQYF. The CDR3 DNA follows: TGTGCCAGCACCTATCTCTACGAGCAGTACTTC.